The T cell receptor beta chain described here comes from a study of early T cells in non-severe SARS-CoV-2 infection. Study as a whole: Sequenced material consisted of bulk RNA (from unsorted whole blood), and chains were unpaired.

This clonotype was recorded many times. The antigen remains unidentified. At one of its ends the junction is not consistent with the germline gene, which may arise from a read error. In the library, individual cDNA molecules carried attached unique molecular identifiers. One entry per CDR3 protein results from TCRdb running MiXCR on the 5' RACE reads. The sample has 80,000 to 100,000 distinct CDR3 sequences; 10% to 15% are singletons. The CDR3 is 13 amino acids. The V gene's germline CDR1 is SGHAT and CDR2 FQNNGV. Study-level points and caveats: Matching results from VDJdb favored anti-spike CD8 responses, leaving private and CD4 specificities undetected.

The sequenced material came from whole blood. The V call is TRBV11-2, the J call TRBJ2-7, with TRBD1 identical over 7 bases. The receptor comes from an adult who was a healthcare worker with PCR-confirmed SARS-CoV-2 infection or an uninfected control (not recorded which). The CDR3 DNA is TGTGCCAGCACCCTAGACAGGGACGGCCATAAAAAGTTC. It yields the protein CASTLDRDGHKKF.